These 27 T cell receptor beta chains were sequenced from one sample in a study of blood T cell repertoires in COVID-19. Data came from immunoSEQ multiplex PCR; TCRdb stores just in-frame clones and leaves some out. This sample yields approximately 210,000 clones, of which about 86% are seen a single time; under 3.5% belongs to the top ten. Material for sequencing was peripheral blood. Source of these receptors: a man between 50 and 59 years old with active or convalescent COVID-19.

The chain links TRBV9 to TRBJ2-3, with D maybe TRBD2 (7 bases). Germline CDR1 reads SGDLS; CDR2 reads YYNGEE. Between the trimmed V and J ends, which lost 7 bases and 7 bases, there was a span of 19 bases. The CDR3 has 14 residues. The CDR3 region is CASGGGGNGNTQYF. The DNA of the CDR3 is TGTGCCAGCGGGGGCGGGGGCAATGGGAATACGCAGTATTTT.

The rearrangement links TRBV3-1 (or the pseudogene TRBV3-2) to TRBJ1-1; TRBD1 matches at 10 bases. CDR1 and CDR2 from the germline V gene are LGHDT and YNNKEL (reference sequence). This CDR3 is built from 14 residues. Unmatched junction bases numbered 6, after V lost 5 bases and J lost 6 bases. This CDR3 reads CASSDPGTGAEAFF. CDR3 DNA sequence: TGTGCCAGCAGCGACCCCGGGACAGGGGCTGAAGCTTTCTTT.

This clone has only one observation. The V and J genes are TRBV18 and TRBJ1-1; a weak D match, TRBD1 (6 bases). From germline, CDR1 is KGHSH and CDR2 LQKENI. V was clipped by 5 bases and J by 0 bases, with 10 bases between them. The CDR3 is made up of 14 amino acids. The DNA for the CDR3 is TGTGCCAGCTCAACCCGGACAGTGAACACTGAAGCTTTCTTT. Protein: CASSTRTVNTEAFF. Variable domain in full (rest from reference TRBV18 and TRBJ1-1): NAGVMQNPRHLVRRRGQEARLRCSPMKGHSHVYWYRQLPEEGLKFMVYLQKENIIDESGMPKERFSAEFPKEGPSILRIQQVVRGDSAAYFCASSTRTVNTEAFFGQGTRLTVV.

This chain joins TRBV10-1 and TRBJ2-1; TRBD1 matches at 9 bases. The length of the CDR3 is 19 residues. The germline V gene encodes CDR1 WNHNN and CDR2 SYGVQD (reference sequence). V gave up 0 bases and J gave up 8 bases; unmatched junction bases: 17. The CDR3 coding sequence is TGCGCCAGCAGTGAGTCGACGGGACAGGGTAGCTCCTCAGGGCATGAGCAGTTCTTC. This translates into CASSESTGQGSSSGHEQFF.

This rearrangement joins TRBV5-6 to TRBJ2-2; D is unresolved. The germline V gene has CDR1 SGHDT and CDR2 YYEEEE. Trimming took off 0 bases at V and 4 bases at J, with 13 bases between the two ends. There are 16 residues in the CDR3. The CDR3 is CASSLGPHTGTGELFF. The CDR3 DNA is TGTGCCAGCAGCTTGGGTCCCCACACGGGCACCGGGGAGCTGTTTTTT.

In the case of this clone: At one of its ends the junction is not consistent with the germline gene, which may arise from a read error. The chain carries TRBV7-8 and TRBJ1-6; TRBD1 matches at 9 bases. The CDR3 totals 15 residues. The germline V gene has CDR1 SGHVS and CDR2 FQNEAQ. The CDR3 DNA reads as TGTGCCAGCAACTTAGGGACAGGGAGTAATTCACCCCTCCACTTT. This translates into CASNLGTGSNSPLHF.

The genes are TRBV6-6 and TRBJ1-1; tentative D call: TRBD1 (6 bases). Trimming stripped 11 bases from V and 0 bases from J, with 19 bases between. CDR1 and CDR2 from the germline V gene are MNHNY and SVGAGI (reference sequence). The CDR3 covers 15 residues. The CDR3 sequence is CAAGGRSQVNTEAFF. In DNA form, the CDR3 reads TGTGCCGCGGGGGGCAGGAGCCAAGTGAACACTGAAGCTTTCTTT.

CDR3: CASRQGTDTQYF. The CDR3 DNA reads TGTGCCAGCCGACAGGGCACAGATACGCAGTATTTT. V is TRBV19 and J is TRBJ2-3; tentatively, D is TRBD1 (6 bases). The V gene's germline CDR1 is LNHDA and CDR2 SQIVND (reference sequence). V shed 9 bases and J shed 1 base, with 8 bases lying between them. The length of the CDR3 is 12 residues.

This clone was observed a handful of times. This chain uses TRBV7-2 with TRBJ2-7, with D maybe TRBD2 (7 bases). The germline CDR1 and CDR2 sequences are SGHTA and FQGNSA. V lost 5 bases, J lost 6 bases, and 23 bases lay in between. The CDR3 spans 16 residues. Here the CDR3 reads CASSPIHGGGGSEQYF. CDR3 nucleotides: TGTGCCAGCAGCCCCATTCATGGGGGCGGGGGTTCCGAGCAGTACTTC.

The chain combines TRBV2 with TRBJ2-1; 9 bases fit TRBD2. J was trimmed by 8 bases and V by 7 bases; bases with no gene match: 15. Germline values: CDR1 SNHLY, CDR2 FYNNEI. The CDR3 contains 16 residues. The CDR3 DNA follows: TGTGCCAGCAACCTCTGGGGTAGCGGGGGCTTTGATGAGCAGTTCTTC. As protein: CASNLWGSGGFDEQFF.

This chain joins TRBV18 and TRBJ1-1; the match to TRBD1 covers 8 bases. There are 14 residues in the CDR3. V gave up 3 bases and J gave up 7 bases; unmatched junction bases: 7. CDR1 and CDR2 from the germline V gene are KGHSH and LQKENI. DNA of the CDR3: TGTGCCAGCTCACCTACACAGGGGGGGAATGAAGCTTTCTTT. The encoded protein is CASSPTQGGNEAFF. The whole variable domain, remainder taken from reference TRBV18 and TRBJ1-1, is NAGVMQNPRHLVRRRGQEARLRCSPMKGHSHVYWYRQLPEEGLKFMVYLQKENIIDESGMPKERFSAEFPKEGPSILRIQQVVRGDSAAYFCASSPTQGGNEAFFGQGTRLTVV.

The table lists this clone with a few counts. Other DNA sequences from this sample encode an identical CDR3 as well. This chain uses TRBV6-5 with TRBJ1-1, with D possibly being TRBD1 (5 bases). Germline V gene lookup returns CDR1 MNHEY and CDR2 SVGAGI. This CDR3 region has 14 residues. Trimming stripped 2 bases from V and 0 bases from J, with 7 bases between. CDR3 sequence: CASSYQGMNTEAFF. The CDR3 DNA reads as TGTGCCAGCAGTTACCAGGGAATGAACACTGAAGCTTTCTTT.

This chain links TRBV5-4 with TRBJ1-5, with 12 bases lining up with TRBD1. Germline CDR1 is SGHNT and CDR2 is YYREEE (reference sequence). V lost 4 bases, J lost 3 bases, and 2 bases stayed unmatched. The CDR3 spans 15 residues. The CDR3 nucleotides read TGTGCCAGCAGCCGGGACAGGGGGCCCAATCAGCCCCAGCATTTT. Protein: CASSRDRGPNQPQHF.

DNA for the CDR3: TGTGCCAGCTCCTTTAACAGGGGCCAAACCGGGGAGCTGTTTTTT. Protein sequence: CASSFNRGQTGELFF. The chain is built from TRBV18 and TRBJ2-2; TRBD1 matches at 7 bases. CDR1 KGHSH and CDR2 LQKENI come from the germline V gene. The length of the CDR3 is 15 residues. Trimming took 6 bases from V and 5 from J; bases not matched to a gene: 9.

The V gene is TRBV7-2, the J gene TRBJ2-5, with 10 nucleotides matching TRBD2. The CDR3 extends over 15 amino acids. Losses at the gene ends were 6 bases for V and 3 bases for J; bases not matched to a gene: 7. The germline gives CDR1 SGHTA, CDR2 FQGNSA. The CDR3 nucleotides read TGTGCCAGCAGTTTCCACGGACTAGCGGAAGAGACCCAGTACTTC. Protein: CASSFHGLAEETQYF.

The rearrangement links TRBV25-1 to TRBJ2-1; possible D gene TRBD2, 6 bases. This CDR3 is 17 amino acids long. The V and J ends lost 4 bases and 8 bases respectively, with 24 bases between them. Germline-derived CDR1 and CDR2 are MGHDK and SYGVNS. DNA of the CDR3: TGTGCCAGCAGTGTTTGGCCGGGAGTTGGGTGGAGCGATGAGCAGTTCTTC. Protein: CASSVWPGVGWSDEQFF. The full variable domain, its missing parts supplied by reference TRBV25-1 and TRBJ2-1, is EADIYQTPRYLVIGTGKKITLECSQTMGHDKMYWYQQDPGMELHLIHYSYGVNSTEKGDLSSESTVSRIRTEHFPLTLESARPSHTSQYLCASSVWPGVGWSDEQFFGPGTRLTVL.

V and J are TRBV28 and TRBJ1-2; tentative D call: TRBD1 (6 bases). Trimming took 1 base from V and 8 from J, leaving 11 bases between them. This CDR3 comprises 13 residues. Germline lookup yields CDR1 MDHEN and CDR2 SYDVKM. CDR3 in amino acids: CASSLSSGVGYTF. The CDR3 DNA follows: TGTGCCAGCAGTTTATCGTCAGGGGTCGGCTACACCTTC.

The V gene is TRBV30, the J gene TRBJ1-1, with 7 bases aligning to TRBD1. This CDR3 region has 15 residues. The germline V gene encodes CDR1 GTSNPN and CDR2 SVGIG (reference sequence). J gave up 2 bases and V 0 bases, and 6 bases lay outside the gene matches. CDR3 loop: CAWSVPGTANTEAFF. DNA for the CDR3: TGTGCCTGGAGTGTACCTGGGACAGCAAACACTGAAGCTTTCTTT.

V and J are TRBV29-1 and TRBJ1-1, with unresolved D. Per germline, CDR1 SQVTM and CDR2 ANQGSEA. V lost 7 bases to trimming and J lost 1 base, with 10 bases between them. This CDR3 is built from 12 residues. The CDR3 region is CSAGGRNTEAFF. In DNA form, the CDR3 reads TGCAGCGCCGGAGGGAGGAACACTGAAGCTTTCTTT.

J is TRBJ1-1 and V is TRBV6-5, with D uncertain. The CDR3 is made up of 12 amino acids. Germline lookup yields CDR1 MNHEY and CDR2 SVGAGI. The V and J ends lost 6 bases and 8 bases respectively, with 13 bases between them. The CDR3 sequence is CASSRPTKEAFF. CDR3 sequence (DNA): TGTGCCAGCAGCCGACCGACAAAAGAAGCTTTCTTT.

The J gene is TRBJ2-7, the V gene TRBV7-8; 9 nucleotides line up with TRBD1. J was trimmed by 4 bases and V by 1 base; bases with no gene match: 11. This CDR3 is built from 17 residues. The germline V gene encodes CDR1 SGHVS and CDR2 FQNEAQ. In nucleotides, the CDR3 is TGTGCCAGCAGCTTAGGGGGGTTCGGGACAGGGACGTACGAGCAGTACTTC. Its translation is CASSLGGFGTGTYEQYF.

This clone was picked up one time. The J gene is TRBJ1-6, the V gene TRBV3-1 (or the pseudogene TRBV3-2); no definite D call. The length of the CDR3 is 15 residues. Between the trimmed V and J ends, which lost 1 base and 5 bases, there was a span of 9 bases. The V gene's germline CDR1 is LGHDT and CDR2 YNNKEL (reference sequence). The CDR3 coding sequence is TGTGCCAGCAGCCAAGGTCGAGGGAATAATTCACCCCTCCACTTT. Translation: CASSQGRGNNSPLHF.

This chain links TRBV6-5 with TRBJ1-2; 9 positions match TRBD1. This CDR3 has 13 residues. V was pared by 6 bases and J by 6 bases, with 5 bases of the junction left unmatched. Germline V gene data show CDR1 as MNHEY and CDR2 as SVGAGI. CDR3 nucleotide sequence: TGTGCCAGCAGGCGGGGACAGGGACATGGCTACACCTTC. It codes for CASRRGQGHGYTF.

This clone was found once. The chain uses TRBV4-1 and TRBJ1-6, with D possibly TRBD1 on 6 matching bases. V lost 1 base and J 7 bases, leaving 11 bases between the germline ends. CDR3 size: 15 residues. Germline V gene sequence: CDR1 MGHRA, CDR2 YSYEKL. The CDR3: CASSQGGGLNSPLHF. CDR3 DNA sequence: TGCGCCAGCAGCCAAGGGGGGGGCCTAAATTCACCCCTCCACTTT.

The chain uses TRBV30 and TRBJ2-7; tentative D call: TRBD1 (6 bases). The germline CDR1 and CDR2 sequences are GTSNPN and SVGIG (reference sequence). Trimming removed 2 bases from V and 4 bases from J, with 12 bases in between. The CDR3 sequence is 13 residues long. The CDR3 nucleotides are TGTGCCTGGAGTCCGGGACACCGATACGAGCAGTACTTC. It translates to CAWSPGHRYEQYF.

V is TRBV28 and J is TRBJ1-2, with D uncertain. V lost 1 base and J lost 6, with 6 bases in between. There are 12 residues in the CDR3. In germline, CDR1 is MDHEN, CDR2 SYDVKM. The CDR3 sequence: CASSLSGDGYTF. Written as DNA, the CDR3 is TGTGCCAGCAGTTTATCCGGGGATGGCTACACCTTC.

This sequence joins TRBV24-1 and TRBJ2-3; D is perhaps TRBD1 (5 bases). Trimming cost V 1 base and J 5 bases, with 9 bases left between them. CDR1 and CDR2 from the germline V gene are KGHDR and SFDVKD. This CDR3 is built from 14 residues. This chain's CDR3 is CATSDLAGQDTQYF. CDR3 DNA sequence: TGTGCCACCAGTGATTTAGCAGGGCAAGATACGCAGTATTTT.